This T cell receptor (beta chain) was sequenced during a study of post-analysis software for immune sequencing data (dated by TCRdb to 2014 to 2015). About the investigation overall: Recorded disease courses included relapsing-remitting, secondary progressive and progressive-relapsing multiple sclerosis, with some patients lacking subtype annotation. The patient repertoires were compared against around 11 previously published healthy control repertoires obtained from donors aged about 6 to 26 years. A subset of samples was prepared in parallel using single-end sample barcoding, then pooled and co-amplified after Illumina adapter ligation.

Beyond this particular receptor, the publication reports: When samples were clustered directly using the F measure, samples prepared in the same batch co-clustered strongly, which prompted a batch-effect correction. Significantly higher frequencies in patients than in controls were found for roughly 5 TRBV segments, including TRBV5-6, TRBV5-1 and TRBV20-1. Normalized Chao1 diversity was significantly lower in multiple sclerosis patients than controls, suggesting substantial peripheral T-cell clonal expansion. The multiple sclerosis patient group was slightly younger than the control group.

This clonotype appeared a few times. The antigen it binds to is not known. Per-base qualities were not stored, and no clone one base away is much larger. To demonstrate the VDJtools post-analysis software, TCR beta repertoires were profiled from the peripheral blood of 10 to 15 young patients with multiple sclerosis. The multiple sclerosis patients were children and adolescents ranging in age from about 6 to 16 years. Counted from cysteine to phenylalanine, this CDR3 has 16 amino acids. Just the 48-base CDR3 DNA is kept, in frame starting at base 1. V loses 7 bases of germline sequence and J loses 3 bases, and the interval between the two ends is 22 bases. CDR1 is given as SGHAT and CDR2 as FQNNGV, both from the germline V gene. Receptors were amplified or captured by PCR. The instrument was an Illumina HiSeq 2500. To reduce PCR and sequencing biases, unique molecular identifiers were built into the TCR beta cDNA libraries. Approximately 500,000 cDNA molecules were obtained for every 1 to 10 million input T cells, so each molecule roughly corresponded to one T cell. The patient libraries were prepared and sequenced using the same protocol as the earlier healthy control dataset. Within a given batch, samples were prepared together, multiplexed and sequenced on the same HiSeq lane. Per the source publication's procedure: Raw barcoded reads were processed with MIGEC, and single-read molecular identifier groups were discarded before consensus assembly and CDR3 extraction. VDJtools was used for post-analysis of the clonotype tables, with diversity normalized by down-sampling every dataset to the smallest sample size. To correct batch-related cross-sample contamination, repertoire overlap clustering matched CDR3 amino acid sequences but not nucleotide sequences. TCRdb reprocessing: public reads trimmed at Q25 with fastp, clones called with MiXCR, in-frame beta chains kept. Merged by CDR3 protein, the rows form single entries marked with the most common genes and DNA. The V and J calls here are based on TCRdb, not the publication. Within this sample are around 500,000 distinct CDR3 sequences, with 34% of them counted one time only. The top ten clones comprise about 6% of the sample.

The sequencing input was blood. The receptor's source is a girl between 2 and 17 years old with multiple sclerosis. The rearranged chain carries TRBV11-2 and TRBJ2-7; too little of a D gene remains to name it. This receptor has the CDR3 CASTLLLGQTDYEQYF. The DNA sequence reads TGTGCCAGCACCCTGCTTTTAGGCCAAACGGACTACGAGCAGTACTTC. Extended through the reference TRBV11-2 and TRBJ2-7 proteins, this CDR3 yields the full variable domain: EAGVAQSPRYKIIEKRQSVAFWCNPISGHATLYWYQQILGQGPKLLIQFQNNGVVDDSQLPKDRFSAERLKGVDSTLKIQPAKLEDSAVYLCASTLLLGQTDYEQYFGPGTRLTVT.